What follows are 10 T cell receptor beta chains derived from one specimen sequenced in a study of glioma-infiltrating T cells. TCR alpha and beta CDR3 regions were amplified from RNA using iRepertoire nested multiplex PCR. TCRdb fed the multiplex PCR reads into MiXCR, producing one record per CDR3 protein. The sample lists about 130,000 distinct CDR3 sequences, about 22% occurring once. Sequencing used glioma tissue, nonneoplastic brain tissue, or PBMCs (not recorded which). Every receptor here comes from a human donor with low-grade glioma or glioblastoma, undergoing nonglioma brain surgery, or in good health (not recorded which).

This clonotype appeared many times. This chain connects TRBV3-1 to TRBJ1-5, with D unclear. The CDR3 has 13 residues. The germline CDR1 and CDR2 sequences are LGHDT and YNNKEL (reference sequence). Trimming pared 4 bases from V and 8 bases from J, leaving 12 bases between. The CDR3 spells CASSPGLGKPQHF. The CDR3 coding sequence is TGTGCCAGCAGCCCCGGCTTGGGAAAGCCCCAGCATTTT. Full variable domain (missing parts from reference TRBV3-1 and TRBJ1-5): DTAVSQTPKYLVTQMGNDKSIKCEQNLGHDTMYWYKQDSKKFLKIMFSYNNKELIINETVPNRFSPKSPDKAHLNLHINSLELGDSAVYFCASSPGLGKPQHFGDGTRLSIL.

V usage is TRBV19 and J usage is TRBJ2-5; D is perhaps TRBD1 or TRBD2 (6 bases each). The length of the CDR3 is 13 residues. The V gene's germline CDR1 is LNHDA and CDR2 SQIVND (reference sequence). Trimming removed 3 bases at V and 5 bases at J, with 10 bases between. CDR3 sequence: CASSIRGRETQYF. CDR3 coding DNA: TGTGCCAGTAGTATCCGGGGGCGCGAGACCCAGTACTTC.

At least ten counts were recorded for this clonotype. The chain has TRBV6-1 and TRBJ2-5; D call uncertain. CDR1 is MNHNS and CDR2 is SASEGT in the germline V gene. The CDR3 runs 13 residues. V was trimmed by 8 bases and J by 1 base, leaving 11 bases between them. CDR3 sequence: CASWSRSQETQYF. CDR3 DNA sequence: TGTGCCAGCTGGTCCAGATCCCAAGAGACCCAGTACTTC.

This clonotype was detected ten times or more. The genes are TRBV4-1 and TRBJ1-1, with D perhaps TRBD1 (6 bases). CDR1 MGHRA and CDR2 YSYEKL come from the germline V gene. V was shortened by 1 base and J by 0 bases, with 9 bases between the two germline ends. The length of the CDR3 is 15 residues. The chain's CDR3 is CASSQVDRLNTEAFF. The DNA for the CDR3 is TGCGCCAGCAGCCAAGTGGACAGATTGAACACTGAAGCTTTCTTT.

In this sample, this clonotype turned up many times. This CDR3 is CSAKGQADNEQFF. CDR3 nucleotides: TGCAGTGCTAAGGGGCAGGCGGACAATGAGCAGTTCTTC. This chain links TRBV20-1 with TRBJ2-1, with a weak D call TRBD1 (5 bases). Germline CDR1 is DFQATT and CDR2 is SNEGSKA (reference sequence). Trimming shortened V by 4 bases and J by 5 bases, and 12 bases separated the two germline ends. CDR3 length: 13 residues.

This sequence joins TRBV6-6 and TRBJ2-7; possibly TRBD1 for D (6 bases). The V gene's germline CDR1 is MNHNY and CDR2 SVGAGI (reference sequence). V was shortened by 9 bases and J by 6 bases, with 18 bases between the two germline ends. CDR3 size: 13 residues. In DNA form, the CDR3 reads TGTGCCAGTTCCAACCAGGGGTCGGGCGAGCAGTACGTC. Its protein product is CASSNQGSGEQYV.

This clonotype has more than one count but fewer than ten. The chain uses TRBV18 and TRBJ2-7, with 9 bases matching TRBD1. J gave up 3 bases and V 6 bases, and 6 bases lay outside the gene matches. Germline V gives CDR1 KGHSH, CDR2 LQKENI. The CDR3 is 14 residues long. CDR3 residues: CASSSGTGLYEQYV. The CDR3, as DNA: TGTGCCAGCTCGTCCGGGACAGGGCTCTACGAGCAGTACGTC.

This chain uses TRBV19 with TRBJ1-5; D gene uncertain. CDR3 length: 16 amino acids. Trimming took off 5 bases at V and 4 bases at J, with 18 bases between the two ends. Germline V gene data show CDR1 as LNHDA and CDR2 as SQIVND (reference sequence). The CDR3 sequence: CASSVRTGGDNQPQHF. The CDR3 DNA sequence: TGTGCCAGTAGTGTCAGGACGGGAGGAGATAATCAGCCCCAGCATTTT.

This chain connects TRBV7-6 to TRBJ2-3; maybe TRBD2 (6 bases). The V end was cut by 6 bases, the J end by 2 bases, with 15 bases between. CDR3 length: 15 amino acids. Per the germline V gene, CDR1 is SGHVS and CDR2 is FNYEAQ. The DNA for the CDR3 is TGTGCCAGCAGAAGGCGGGACGGGAACACAGATACGCAGTATTTT. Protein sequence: CASRRRDGNTDTQYF.

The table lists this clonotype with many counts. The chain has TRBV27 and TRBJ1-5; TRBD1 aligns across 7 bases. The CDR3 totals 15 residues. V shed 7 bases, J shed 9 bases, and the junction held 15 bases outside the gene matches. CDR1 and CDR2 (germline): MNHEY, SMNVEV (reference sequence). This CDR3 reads CASTPRGQPGRPQHF. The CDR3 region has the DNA TGTGCCAGCACACCTCGGGGACAGCCTGGTCGGCCCCAGCATTTT.